The T cell receptor beta chain under discussion was sequenced for a study of T-cell memory formation after mild COVID-19. This clonotype appeared a few times. CDR3 length equals 15 residues. The V segment lost 4 bases and the J segment 4 bases; nucleotides outside the gene matches: 6. Germline loops: CDR1 SQVTM, CDR2 ANQGSEA. TCRdb independently ran MiXCR on the 5' RACE reads; one entry per CDR3 protein. Of 300,000 to 400,000 distinct CDR3 sequences detected, under 30% appear once; the ten largest clones hold about 13%. Material: PBMCs or a T cell subset sorted from them (not recorded which). The V and J genes are TRBV29-1 and TRBJ2-3; 12 bases agree with TRBD2. This sequence was found in an adult woman who had mild COVID-19 (a few samples of this study predate the infection). Cell type and time point are not known. The CDR3 reads CSVGVLAGGADTQYF. As DNA, the CDR3 is TGCAGCGTTGGGGTACTAGCGGGGGGTGCAGATACGCAGTATTTT.